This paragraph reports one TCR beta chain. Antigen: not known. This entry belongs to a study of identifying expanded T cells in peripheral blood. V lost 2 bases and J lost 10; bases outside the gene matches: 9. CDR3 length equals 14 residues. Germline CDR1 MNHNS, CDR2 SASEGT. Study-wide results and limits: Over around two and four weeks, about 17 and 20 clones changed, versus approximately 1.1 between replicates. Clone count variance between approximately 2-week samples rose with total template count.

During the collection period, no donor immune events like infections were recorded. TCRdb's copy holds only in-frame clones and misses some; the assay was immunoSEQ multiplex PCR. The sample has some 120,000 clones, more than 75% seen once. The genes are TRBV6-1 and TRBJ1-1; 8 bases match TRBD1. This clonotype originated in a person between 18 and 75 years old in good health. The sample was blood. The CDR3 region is CASSETSRGHGAFF. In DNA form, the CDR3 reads TGTGCCAGCAGTGAAACGTCCAGGGGGCATGGAGCTTTCTTT.